The 30 T cell receptor beta chains below all came from one sample that was sequenced in a study of cytomegalovirus exposure and HLA in healthy donors (dated by TCRdb to 2017 to 2019). The receptor library was made with the immunoSEQ multiplex PCR assay. A mixture of 60 forward primers for TCR Vbeta segments and 13 reverse primers for TCR Jbeta segments was used in the multiplex PCR. In TCRdb, the immuneACCESS table is reduced to in-frame sequences with V and J assigned. These tables do not hold every clone; where another copy was compared, an unresolved V gene accounts for under half, and the others remain unexplained. Here the sample has about 140,000 clones; roughly three quarters occur a single time. Clones ranked in the top ten supply 14% of the sample. Source material: PBMCs. Receptors were obtained from a woman between 35 and 50 years old in good health and CMV-seronegative.

This clone was counted only a few times. The chain uses TRBV7-2 and TRBJ1-4; D is ambiguous. Germline V gives CDR1 SGHTA, CDR2 FQGNSA. CDR3 length: 15 residues. Trimming took 1 base from V and 7 from J, leaving 13 bases between them. CDR3 residues: CASSLVGGVGEKLFF. CDR3 DNA: TGTGCCAGCAGCTTAGTAGGAGGCGTAGGTGAAAAACTGTTTTTT.

The V and J genes are TRBV7-2 and TRBJ1-5, with a weak D call TRBD1 (5 bases). Trimming removed 2 bases from V and 2 bases from J, with 10 bases in between. This CDR3 contains 15 residues. Germline V gives CDR1 SGHTA, CDR2 FQGNSA. CDR3 nucleotide sequence: TGTGCCAGCAGCTTACAGACAGCTGGCAATCAGCCCCAGCATTTT. Protein sequence: CASSLQTAGNQPQHF.

The chain combines TRBV5-1 with TRBJ2-1, with D perhaps matching TRBD2 (6 bases). This CDR3 region has 15 residues. Trimming left V 0 bases short and J 6 bases short, with 13 bases between. Germline V gives CDR1 SGHRS, CDR2 YFSETQ. The chain's CDR3 is CASSLVGKEGNEQFF. The CDR3, as DNA: TGCGCCAGCAGCTTGGTGGGTAAGGAGGGCAATGAGCAGTTCTTC.

This clone was counted only a few times. The genes are TRBV6-5 and TRBJ1-1; 9 nucleotides align to TRBD1. This CDR3 has 15 amino acids. In germline, CDR1 is MNHEY, CDR2 SVGAGI. Germline trimming cut 2 bases from V and 5 bases from J; bases unmatched to any gene: 6. CDR3 loop: CASSYGTGPGTEAFF. The DNA of the CDR3 is TGTGCCAGCAGTTACGGGACAGGGCCGGGGACTGAAGCTTTCTTT.

The chain combines TRBV6-5 with TRBJ2-7; 8 nucleotides line up with TRBD2. Trimming cost V 8 bases and J 0 bases; bases outside gene matches: 9. Germline V CDR1 and CDR2: MNHEY, SVGAGI. The CDR3 extends over 15 amino acids. The CDR3 nucleotides are TGTGCCAGCGGTTGGTTGAGCGGGGGCTCCTACGAGCAGTACTTC. It encodes CASGWLSGGSYEQYF.

J is TRBJ2-3 and V is TRBV28; 15 bases are shared with TRBD2. Germline lookup yields CDR1 MDHEN and CDR2 SYDVKM. V gave up 5 bases and J gave up 3 bases; unmatched junction bases: 3. The CDR3 is 16 amino acids. The CDR3 coding sequence is TGTGCCAGCAGTATAGGGACTAGCGGGAGGACAGATACGCAGTATTTT. This gives the protein CASSIGTSGRTDTQYF.

The rearrangement links TRBV28 to TRBJ1-6; no firm D call. Germline CDR1 is MDHEN and CDR2 is SYDVKM. V shed 1 base and J shed 6 bases, with 10 bases lying between them. This CDR3 is built from 15 residues. CDR3 loop: CASSLSFFGNSPLHF. The CDR3 nucleotides are TGTGCCAGCAGTTTATCGTTTTTCGGTAATTCACCCCTCCACTTT. Full variable domain (missing parts from reference TRBV28 and TRBJ1-6): DVKVTQSSRYLVKRTGEKVFLECVQDMDHENMFWYRQDPGLGLRLIYFSYDVKMKEKGDIPEGYSVSREKKERFSLILESASTNQTSMYLCASSLSFFGNSPLHFGNGTRLTVT.

The chain is built from TRBV7-9 and TRBJ1-2; 7 bases fit TRBD1. V lost 1 base to trimming and J lost 10 bases; unmatched junction nucleotides: 12. The CDR3 contains 15 residues. The germline CDR1 and CDR2 sequences are SEHNR and FQNEAQ (reference sequence). Here the CDR3 reads CASSLDASGTVDYTF. The CDR3 DNA sequence: TGTGCCAGCAGCTTAGACGCCTCCGGGACAGTCGACTACACCTTC.

This chain uses TRBV4-3 with TRBJ1-4; no firm D call. CDR1 is LGHNA and CDR2 is YSLEER in the germline V gene. This CDR3 contains 14 residues. Between the trimmed V and J ends, which lost 4 bases and 5 bases, there was a span of 11 bases. CDR3 amino acids: CASSPRNENEKLFF. DNA for the CDR3: TGCGCCAGCAGCCCCCGAAACGAGAATGAAAAACTGTTTTTT.

V is TRBV7-6 and J is TRBJ1-1; the D is unclear. CDR1 is SGHVS, CDR2 FNYEAQ, per germline. Deletions cut 4 bases from V and 5 bases from J, with 14 bases between. This CDR3 is built from 14 residues. The CDR3 nucleotides are TGTGCCAGCAGCTCTGCCCTGCGAGAGACTGAAGCTTTCTTT. Translation gives CASSSALRETEAFF.

V is TRBV27 and J is TRBJ1-1; maybe TRBD1 (5 bases). CDR3 size: 15 residues. V was shortened by 5 bases and J by 5 bases, with 18 bases between the two germline ends. From germline, CDR1 is MNHEY and CDR2 SMNVEV (reference sequence). The CDR3 spells CASSNVRVRWTEAFF. CDR3 nucleotide sequence: TGTGCCAGCAGTAACGTCAGGGTAAGGTGGACTGAAGCTTTCTTT.

V and J are TRBV6-1 and TRBJ2-1, with TRBD2 identical over 8 bases. Germline CDR1 MNHNS, CDR2 SASEGT. The CDR3 length is 13 residues. The V and J ends lost 3 bases and 6 bases, in that order; junction bases with no gene match: 1. In DNA, the CDR3 is TGTGCCAGCAGTGACGGGGGGGCCAATGAGCAGTTCTTC. Its protein product is CASSDGGANEQFF.

The J gene is TRBJ1-1, the V gene TRBV6-5, with D hard to call. Germline CDR1 reads MNHEY; CDR2 reads SVGAGI. The CDR3 covers 13 residues. V dropped 0 bases and J dropped 0 bases, with 2 bases sitting between them. The CDR3 region is CASSYSLNTEAFF. The CDR3 nucleotides read TGTGCCAGCAGTTACTCCTTGAACACTGAAGCTTTCTTT.

V usage is TRBV5-4 and J usage is TRBJ2-7, with 11 nucleotides matching TRBD2. This CDR3 has 15 residues. J gave up 5 bases and V 4 bases, and 8 bases lay outside the gene matches. Germline values: CDR1 SGHNT, CDR2 YYREEE (reference sequence). In DNA, the CDR3 is TGTGCCAGCAGCGATGGGACTAGCGGTCGGGACGAGCAGTACTTC. It specifies CASSDGTSGRDEQYF.

The rearrangement joins TRBV5-1 to TRBJ2-3, with 10 bases lining up with TRBD2. V gave up 0 bases and J gave up 5 bases; unmatched junction bases: 6. Germline V CDR1 and CDR2: SGHRS, YFSETQ. This CDR3 comprises 16 residues. The CDR3 coding sequence is TGCGCCAGCAGCTTGGCTGTACTAGCGGGGATAGATACGCAGTATTTT. It specifies CASSLAVLAGIDTQYF.

This chain joins TRBV18 and TRBJ1-1; 7 bases align to TRBD1. CDR1 KGHSH and CDR2 LQKENI come from the germline V gene. The CDR3 length is 14 residues. The V and J ends lost 3 bases and 6 bases, in that order; junction bases with no gene match: 7. CDR3 sequence reads: CASSPDRLLPEAFF. CDR3 bases: TGTGCCAGCTCACCGGACAGGCTGCTCCCTGAAGCTTTCTTT.

Remarks on this clone: One end of the junction is discordant with germline, which a read error may explain. CDR3 sequence (DNA): TGCAGTGCTGGAGCCGGACAGGGGGAGTTTTTC. Translation gives CSAGAGQGEFF. This chain uses TRBV20-1 with TRBJ2-6; TRBD1 aligns across 10 bases. This CDR3 has 11 amino acids. CDR1 is DFQATT and CDR2 is SNEGSKA in the germline V gene (reference sequence).

The genes are TRBV9 and TRBJ1-2; TRBD1 agrees at 10 bases. The germline V gene has CDR1 SGDLS and CDR2 YYNGEE. The CDR3 totals 14 residues. V gave up 3 bases and J gave up 3 bases; unmatched junction bases: 2. The CDR3: CASSATGGDYGYTF. The DNA of the CDR3 is TGTGCCAGCAGCGCGACAGGGGGCGACTATGGCTACACCTTC. Filled out from reference TRBV9 and TRBJ1-2, the complete variable domain reads DSGVTQTPKHLITATGQRVTLRCSPRSGDLSVYWYQQSLDQGLQFLIQYYNGEERAKGNILERFSAQQFPDLHSELNLSSLELGDSALYFCASSATGGDYGYTFGSGTRLTVV.

The gene calls are TRBV11-2 and TRBJ2-5; 8 bases are shared with TRBD1. The DNA end is more similar to TRBJ2-7, so the J call may be wrong. Germline CDR1 is SGHAT and CDR2 is FQNNGV. The CDR3 is 13 amino acids. The CDR3, as DNA: TGTGCCAGCAGCGGGACAGGTGTCTACGAGCAGTACTTC. This sequence encodes CASSGTGVYEQYF.

The chain links TRBV19 to TRBJ2-7; possible D gene TRBD1, 7 bases. Germline-derived CDR1 and CDR2 are LNHDA and SQIVND (reference sequence). The V end lost 3 bases, the J end lost 2 bases, and 11 bases lay between the germline ends. The CDR3 has 14 amino acids. Here the CDR3 reads CASSIQGGPYEQYF. The CDR3 bases are TGTGCCAGTAGTATTCAGGGGGGCCCCTACGAGCAGTACTTC. The variable domain in full, completed from reference TRBV19 and TRBJ2-7, reads DGGITQSPKYLFRKEGQNVTLSCEQNLNHDAMYWYRQDPGQGLRLIYYSQIVNDFQKGDIAEGYSVSREKKESFPLTVTSAQKNPTAFYLCASSIQGGPYEQYFGPGTRLTVT.

The chain carries TRBV18 and TRBJ1-1; D is uncertain. Trimming cost V 3 bases and J 1 base, with 9 bases left between them. Germline V gives CDR1 KGHSH, CDR2 LQKENI. The CDR3 runs 14 residues. CDR3 coding DNA: TGTGCCAGCTCACCTACCGGGGAGAACACTGAAGCTTTCTTT. Its translation is CASSPTGENTEAFF. The full variable domain, rest sourced from reference TRBV18 and TRBJ1-1, is NAGVMQNPRHLVRRRGQEARLRCSPMKGHSHVYWYRQLPEEGLKFMVYLQKENIIDESGMPKERFSAEFPKEGPSILRIQQVVRGDSAAYFCASSPTGENTEAFFGQGTRLTVV.

J is TRBJ2-2 and V is TRBV11-3; no definite D call. The CDR3 covers 14 residues. The V and J ends lost 6 bases and 1 base respectively, with 9 bases between them. Germline lookup yields CDR1 SGHNT and CDR2 YENEEA. CDR3 nucleotide sequence: TGTGCCAGCAGGTCGGGTGAGAACACCGGGGAGCTGTTTTTT. The encoded protein is CASRSGENTGELFF.

In this sample, this clone turned up a few times. V usage is TRBV9 and J usage is TRBJ2-3; no reliable D call. CDR3 length: 15 residues. The V end was cut by 4 bases, the J end by 1 base, with 13 bases between. Germline CDR1 and CDR2: SGDLS and YYNGEE. CDR3 loop: CASSPRAARTDTQYF. CDR3 nucleotide sequence: TGTGCCAGCAGCCCCCGTGCGGCGCGCACAGATACGCAGTATTTT.

A word on this clone: At one boundary the junction diverges from the germline segment, which might be a read error. The V call is TRBV7-2, the J call TRBJ2-7; 9 positions agree with TRBD2. Germline values: CDR1 SGHTA, CDR2 FQGNSA. This CDR3 region has 15 residues. For the CDR3, the DNA is TGTGCCAGCAGCGGAAGCGGGGGGCACTCCTACGGGCAGTACTTC. Encoded protein: CASSGSGGHSYGQYF.

CDR3 bases: TGCGCCAGCAGCACACAGGGGAGGACTAATGAAAAACTGTTTTTT. This gives the protein CASSTQGRTNEKLFF. V and J are TRBV5-1 and TRBJ1-4, with 7 bases matching TRBD1. Germline CDR1 is SGHRS and CDR2 is YFSETQ. Trimming cost V 4 bases and J 2 bases; bases outside gene matches: 5. The CDR3 is 15 amino acids.

The chain employs TRBV19 and TRBJ2-5, with D possibly TRBD2 on 7 matching bases. V was clipped by 3 bases and J by 5 bases, with 16 bases between them. The CDR3 extends over 15 amino acids. The V gene's germline CDR1 is LNHDA and CDR2 SQIVND (reference sequence). Written as DNA, the CDR3 is TGTGCCAGTAGTATGGGAAGGGGGGGCCATGAGACCCAGTACTTC. Translation gives CASSMGRGGHETQYF.

The gene calls are TRBV12-5 and TRBJ1-3; a weak D match, TRBD1 (5 bases). V was pared by 0 bases and J by 0 bases, with 12 bases between. Per germline, CDR1 LGHNT and CDR2 FRNRAP. The CDR3 covers 17 residues. The CDR3 region is CASGLVSRGISGNTIYF. Written as DNA, the CDR3 is TGTGCTAGTGGTTTGGTATCTCGGGGGATCTCTGGAAACACCATATATTTT.

The chain joins TRBV6-6 to TRBJ2-7, with a weak D call TRBD1 (5 bases). The CDR3 is 13 amino acids. Germline values: CDR1 MNHNY, CDR2 SVGAGI (reference sequence). The V and J ends lost 4 bases and 4 bases respectively, with 11 bases between them. The CDR3 sequence: CASSFQQEYEQYF. The DNA of the CDR3 is TGTGCCAGCAGTTTTCAACAGGAATACGAGCAGTACTTC.

The chain combines TRBV6-6 with TRBJ1-5; 7 bases map to TRBD1. The CDR3 consists of 13 residues. Looked up from germline, CDR1 is MNHNY and CDR2 is SVGAGI (reference sequence). The ends lost 5 bases at V and 7 bases at J; junction bases unmatched: 5. CDR3 in amino acids: CASSPGGQQPQHF. CDR3 DNA: TGTGCCAGCAGTCCAGGGGGTCAACAGCCCCAGCATTTT.

This chain uses TRBV9 with TRBJ2-1; 8 nucleotides match TRBD2. The germline V gene encodes CDR1 SGDLS and CDR2 YYNGEE. V gave up 4 bases and J gave up 6 bases; unmatched junction bases: 9. The CDR3 totals 15 residues. The CDR3 loop reads CASSRRTSLPNEQFF. The CDR3 DNA reads TGTGCCAGCAGCCGCCGGACTAGCTTACCCAATGAGCAGTTCTTC.